This T cell receptor (beta chain) was profiled in a study of PD-1 blockade in mismatch repair-deficient tumors. V was shortened by 3 bases and J by 9 bases, with 15 bases between the two germline ends. The germline gives CDR1 MNHEY, CDR2 SMNVEV (reference sequence). The CDR3 totals 14 residues. Sequenced by immunoSEQ multiplex PCR; TCRdb stores in-frame clones only, minus some. The data contain 15,000 to 25,000 clones, about four fifths of them seen just once; the ten biggest clones take up 1.2% to 1.5%. The chain carries TRBV27 and TRBJ2-1; D is perhaps TRBD2 (5 bases). The source was PBMCs, collected 52 weeks after starting pembrolizumab. The origin of this receptor is an adult with mismatch repair-deficient cancer. The CDR3 DNA sequence: TGTGCCAGCAGTTTTGAGGGTTACTACGGTGAGCAGTTCTTC. Protein product: CASSFEGYYGEQFF.